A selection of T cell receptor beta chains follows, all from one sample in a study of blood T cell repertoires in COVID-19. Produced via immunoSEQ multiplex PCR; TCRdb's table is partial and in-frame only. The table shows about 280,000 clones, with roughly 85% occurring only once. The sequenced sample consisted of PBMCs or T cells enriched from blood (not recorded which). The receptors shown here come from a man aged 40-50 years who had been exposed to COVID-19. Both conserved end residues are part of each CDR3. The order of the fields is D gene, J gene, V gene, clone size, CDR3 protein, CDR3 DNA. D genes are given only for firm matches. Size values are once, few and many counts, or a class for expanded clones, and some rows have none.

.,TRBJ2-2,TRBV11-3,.,CASSGRVGTGELFF,TGTGCCAGCAGCGGCAGGGTTGGCACCGGGGAGCTGTTTTTT
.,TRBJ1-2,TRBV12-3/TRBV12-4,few,CASSLAGERGYTF,TGTGCCAGCAGTTTAGCAGGGGAACGTGGCTACACCTTC
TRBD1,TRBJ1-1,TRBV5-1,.,CASSKTGARTEAFF,TGCGCCAGCAGCAAGACAGGGGCTCGCACTGAAGCTTTCTTT
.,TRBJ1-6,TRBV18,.,CASSPGGPNSPLHF,TGTGCCAGCTCACCCGGGGGACCCAATTCACCCCTCCACTTT
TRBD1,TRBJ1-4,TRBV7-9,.,CASSFGQGNEKLFF,TGTGCCAGCAGCTTTGGACAGGGAAATGAAAAACTGTTTTTT
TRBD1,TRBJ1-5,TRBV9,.,CASSDGQGDQPQHF,TGTGCCAGCAGCGATGGACAGGGTGATCAGCCCCAGCATTTT
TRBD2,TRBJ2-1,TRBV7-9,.,CASAQGGNVGEQFF,TGTGCCAGCGCCCAGGGAGGGAATGTGGGGGAGCAGTTCTTC
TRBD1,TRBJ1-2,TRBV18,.,CASSPFGTATNYGYTF,TGTGCCAGCTCACCTTTCGGGACAGCTACTAACTATGGCTACACCTTC
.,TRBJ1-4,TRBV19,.,CASSIQASNEKLFF,TGTGCCAGTAGTATCCAGGCCAGCAATGAAAAACTGTTTTTT
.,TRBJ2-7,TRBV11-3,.,CASTKRWGPDEQYF,TGTGCCAGCACCAAACGGTGGGGGCCCGACGAGCAGTACTTC
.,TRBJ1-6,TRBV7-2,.,CASSLTGAGWSYNSPLHF,TGTGCCAGCAGCTTGACGGGAGCGGGATGGTCCTATAATTCACCCCTCCACTTT
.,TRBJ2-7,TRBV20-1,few,CSADRFGEQYF,TGCAGTGCCGACAGGTTTGGCGAGCAGTACTTC
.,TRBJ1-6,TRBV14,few,CASSQPLSNSPLHF,TGTGCCAGCAGCCAGCCACTTTCAAATTCACCCCTCCACTTT
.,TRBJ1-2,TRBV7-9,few,CASTGSGDLANYGYTF,TGTGCCAGCACGGGAAGCGGGGACCTAGCTAACTATGGCTACACCTTC
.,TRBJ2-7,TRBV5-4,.,CASSHGLVSYEQYF,TGTGCCAGCAGCCACGGACTGGTTTCCTACGAGCAGTACTTC
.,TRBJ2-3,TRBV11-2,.,CASSPARTQYF,TGTGCCAGCAGCCCCGCTAGGACGCAGTATTTT
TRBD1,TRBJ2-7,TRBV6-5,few,CARRQGSGEQYF,TGTGCCAGGAGACAGGGGAGCGGCGAGCAGTACTTC
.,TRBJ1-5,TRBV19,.,CASSIDPDQPQHF,TGTGCCAGTAGTATAGATCCCGATCAGCCCCAGCATTTT
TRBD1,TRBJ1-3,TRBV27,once,CASSPAGDRGNTIYF,TGTGCCAGCAGTCCCGCCGGGGACAGGGGAAACACCATATATTTT
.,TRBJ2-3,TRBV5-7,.,CASSLTPVHRTDTQYF,TGTGCCAGCAGCTTGACCCCAGTACATCGCACAGATACGCAGTATTTT
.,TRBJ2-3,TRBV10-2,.,CASSGAAGSDTQYF,TGCGCCAGCAGTGGGGCGGCAGGGTCAGATACGCAGTATTTT
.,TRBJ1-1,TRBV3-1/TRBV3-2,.,CASRSPGGSAEAFF,TGTGCCAGCAGATCTCCGGGGGGCAGCGCGGAAGCTTTCTTT
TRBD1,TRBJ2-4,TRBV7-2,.,CASSLEYDREKYF,TGTGCCAGCAGCTTAGAGTACGACAGGGAAAAGTACTTC
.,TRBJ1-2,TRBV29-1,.,CSVREYSNYGYTF,TGCAGCGTTCGGGAATACTCTAACTATGGCTACACCTTC
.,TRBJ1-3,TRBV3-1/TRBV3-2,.,CASSHQYSGNTIYF,TGTGCCAGTAGCCATCAGTACTCTGGAAACACCATATATTTT
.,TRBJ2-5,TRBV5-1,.,CASSSIAQETQYF,TGCGCCAGCAGCTCTATAGCGCAAGAGACCCAGTACTTC
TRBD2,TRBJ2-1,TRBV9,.,CASSVVGLFYNEQFF,TGTGCCAGCAGCGTAGTGGGACTATTCTACAATGAGCAGTTCTTC
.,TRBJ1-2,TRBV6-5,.,CASSTGWNYGYTF,TGTGCCAGCAGTACAGGGTGGAACTATGGCTACACCTTC
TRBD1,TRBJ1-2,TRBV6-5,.,CASRSMTGLGYTF,TGTGCCAGCAGATCCATGACAGGGTTGGGCTACACCTTC
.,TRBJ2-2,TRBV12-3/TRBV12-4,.,CASTGPTGELFF,TGTGCCAGCACAGGCCCAACCGGGGAGCTGTTTTTT
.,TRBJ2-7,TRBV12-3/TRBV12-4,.,CASSFRSYEQYF,TGTGCCAGCAGTTTCCGTTCCTACGAGCAGTACTTC
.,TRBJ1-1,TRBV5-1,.,CASSAPVTTGTEAFF,TGCGCCAGCAGCGCGCCTGTGACGACGGGCACTGAAGCTTTCTTT
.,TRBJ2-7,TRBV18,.,CASSPRQTYEQYF,TGTGCCAGCTCACCACGGCAGACCTACGAGCAGTACTTC
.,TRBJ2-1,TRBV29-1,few,CSVEGTDPTGPYYNEQFF,TGCAGCGTTGAAGGCACCGACCCGACTGGCCCTTACTACAATGAGCAGTTCTTC
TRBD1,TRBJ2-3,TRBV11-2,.,CASSENTDRGTQYF,TGTGCCAGCAGCGAAAATACGGACAGGGGAACGCAGTATTTT
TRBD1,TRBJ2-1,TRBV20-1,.,CSASGRDRGENEQFF,TGCAGTGCAAGTGGCCGGGACAGGGGAGAGAATGAGCAGTTCTTC
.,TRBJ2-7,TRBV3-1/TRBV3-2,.,CASSQVGSYYEQYF,TGTGCCAGCAGCCAAGTGGGGAGCTACTACGAGCAGTACTTC
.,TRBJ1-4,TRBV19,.,CASSKGQRYEKLFF,TGTGCCAGTAGTAAAGGACAGAGATATGAAAAACTGTTTTTT
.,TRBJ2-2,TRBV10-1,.,CASSAGSSAGELFF,TGCGCCAGCAGTGCCGGGAGCAGTGCCGGGGAGCTGTTTTTT
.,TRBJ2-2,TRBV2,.,CASSGLGMNTGELFF,TGTGCCAGCAGTGGACTCGGAATGAACACCGGGGAGCTGTTTTTT
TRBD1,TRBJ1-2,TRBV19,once,CASSMGDRGLGYTF,TGTGCCAGTAGTATGGGGGACAGGGGGCTTGGCTACACCTTC
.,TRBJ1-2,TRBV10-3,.,CAISESREGYGYTF,TGTGCCATCAGTGAGTCGAGGGAAGGCTATGGCTACACCTTC
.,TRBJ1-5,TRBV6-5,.,CASEDSGKHQPQHF,TGTGCCAGCGAGGATTCAGGGAAGCATCAGCCCCAGCATTTT
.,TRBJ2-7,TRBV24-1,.,CATSDPGGHSYEQYF,TGTGCCACCAGTGACCCCGGGGGGCACTCCTACGAGCAGTACTTC
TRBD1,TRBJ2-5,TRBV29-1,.,CSVDRGRETQYF,TGCAGCGTTGACAGGGGGCGCGAGACCCAGTACTTC
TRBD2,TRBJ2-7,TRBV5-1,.,CATPPRLAGEYEQYF,TGCGCCACCCCCCCCCGTCTAGCGGGAGAGTACGAGCAGTACTTC
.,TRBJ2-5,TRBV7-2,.,CASSLALRETQYF,TGTGCCAGCAGCTTAGCGCTGAGGGAGACCCAGTACTTC
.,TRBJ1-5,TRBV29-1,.,CSVGAGANQPQHF,TGCAGCGTTGGGGCAGGGGCCAATCAGCCCCAGCATTTT
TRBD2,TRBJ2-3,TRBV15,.,CATSLTSGNTDTQYF,TGTGCCACCAGCCTAACTAGCGGAAACACAGATACGCAGTATTTT
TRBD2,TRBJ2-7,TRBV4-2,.,CASSQVSGSSYEQYF,TGTGCCAGCAGCCAAGTCAGCGGGAGCTCCTACGAGCAGTACTTC
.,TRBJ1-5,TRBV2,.,CASRYRDGNQPQHF,TGTGCCAGCAGGTACAGGGACGGCAATCAGCCCCAGCATTTT
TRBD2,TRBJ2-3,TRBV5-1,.,CASSSRLASTDTQYF,TGCGCCAGCAGCTCGCGACTAGCGTCGACAGATACGCAGTATTTT
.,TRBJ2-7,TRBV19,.,CASSFRNEQYF,TGTGCCAGTAGTTTCAGAAACGAGCAGTACTTC
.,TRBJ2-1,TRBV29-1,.,CSVGLRNEQFF,TGCAGCGTGGGGCTACGCAATGAGCAGTTCTTC
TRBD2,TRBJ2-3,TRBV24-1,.,CATSDDSGANTDTQYF,TGTGCCACCAGTGACGACAGCGGGGCGAATACAGATACGCAGTATTTT